This passage covers 32 T cell receptor beta chains from one sample sequenced in a study of blood T cell repertoires in COVID-19. TCRdb keeps only in-frame clones here, not all; method: immunoSEQ multiplex PCR. The sample gives 120,000 to 150,000 clones, 85% to 90% of which show up once; roughly 6.1% is in the top ten. What was sequenced was peripheral blood. These receptors were collected from an elderly man with acute or convalescent COVID-19.

V gene TRBV6-5 combines with J gene TRBJ1-2, with 9 positions matching TRBD1. The J segment lost 8 bases and the V segment lost 9 bases, leaving 16 bases of the junction unmatched. Looked up from germline, CDR1 is MNHEY and CDR2 is SVGAGI. CDR3 length: 15 residues. CDR3 loop: CASGGTGQGIDGYTF. As DNA, the CDR3 is TGTGCCAGTGGGGGGACGGGACAGGGCATCGACGGCTACACCTTC.

The chain uses TRBV2 and TRBJ1-1; 9 nucleotides align to TRBD1. Germline V gene data show CDR1 as SNHLY and CDR2 as FYNNEI. J gave up 7 bases and V 6 bases, and 15 bases lay outside the gene matches. The CDR3 contains 16 residues. The CDR3 sequence: CASSPGQGYLGNEAFF. DNA of the CDR3: TGTGCCAGCAGCCCTGGACAGGGGTACTTGGGGAATGAAGCTTTCTTT.

The CDR3 DNA reads as TGTGCCAGCTCAGGGGTTCGGACAGGGGAGTTCTTC. Translated: CASSGVRTGEFF. The V call is TRBV18, the J call TRBJ2-1; TRBD1 matches at 9 bases. From germline, CDR1 is KGHSH and CDR2 LQKENI. The V and J ends lost 5 bases and 14 bases, in that order; junction bases with no gene match: 7. This CDR3 is 12 amino acids long.

This clone has only a few counts. This chain links TRBV5-1 with TRBJ1-1; D gene ambiguous. The V and J ends lost 5 bases and 0 bases respectively, with 11 bases between them. Germline V gives CDR1 SGHRS, CDR2 YFSETQ. The CDR3 has 14 residues. The CDR3 DNA follows: TGCGCCAGCAGAGAATGGGCGATGAACACTGAAGCTTTCTTT. Its translation is CASREWAMNTEAFF.

The V call is TRBV10-3, the J call TRBJ2-7, with D possibly being TRBD1 (6 bases). The V and J ends lost 4 bases and 4 bases respectively, with 17 bases between them. The CDR3 runs 15 residues. Germline V gene data show CDR1 as ENHRY and CDR2 as SYGVKD. For the CDR3, the DNA is TGTGCCATCAGTGGGGGAAAGGACAGAAATTACGAGCAGTACTTC. It is translated as CAISGGKDRNYEQYF.

The V and J genes are TRBV24-1 and TRBJ2-6; D not certain. CDR1 and CDR2 (germline): KGHDR, SFDVKD. V dropped 6 bases and J dropped 0 bases, with 8 bases sitting between them. This CDR3 has 15 amino acids. Here the CDR3 reads CATSHRSSGANVLTF. CDR3 DNA: TGTGCCACCAGTCATAGAAGCTCTGGGGCCAACGTCCTGACTTTC.

The rearrangement uses TRBV19 and TRBJ1-2; 10 nucleotides match TRBD1. This CDR3 region has 14 residues. V lost 1 base, J lost 8 bases, and 4 bases stayed unmatched. CDR1 is LNHDA and CDR2 is SQIVND in the germline V gene (reference sequence). The CDR3 nucleotides are TGTGCCAGTAGTATAGTAGGGACAGGGGACGGCTACACCTTC. Its protein is CASSIVGTGDGYTF.

In its sample, this clone was seen once. The gene calls are TRBV10-3 and TRBJ2-3; D unresolved. V lost 7 bases and J lost 0, with 8 bases in between. Germline V gene sequence: CDR1 ENHRY, CDR2 SYGVKD. The CDR3 runs 13 residues. CDR3 coding DNA: TGTGCCATCACAAACGGGAGCACAGATACGCAGTATTTT. This codes for CAITNGSTDTQYF.

The rearrangement links TRBV5-1 to TRBJ2-1; 12 bases align to TRBD2. Germline loops: CDR1 SGHRS, CDR2 YFSETQ. V lost 9 bases to trimming and J lost 1 base; unmatched junction nucleotides: 11. The CDR3 totals 17 residues. The CDR3 region is CATLRGLAGLSYNEQFF. For the CDR3, the DNA is TGCGCCACCCTAAGGGGACTAGCGGGCCTGTCCTACAATGAGCAGTTCTTC.

V is TRBV28 and J is TRBJ2-3; a weak D match, TRBD2 (6 bases). Germline V gives CDR1 MDHEN, CDR2 SYDVKM. The germline V and J ends were trimmed by 5 bases and 0 bases, with 27 bases remaining between them. The CDR3 extends over 20 amino acids. CDR3 DNA: TGTGCCAGCAGTCTCTCCAAGCTTTGGCGGGACGACACTAGCACAGATACGCAGTATTTT. Residues: CASSLSKLWRDDTSTDTQYF.

The chain joins TRBV9 to TRBJ1-5; D is perhaps TRBD1 (6 bases). CDR1 and CDR2 from the germline V gene are SGDLS and YYNGEE. The CDR3 runs 15 residues. With 4 bases removed from V and 2 bases from J, the gap between germline ends came to 13 bases. In nucleotides, the CDR3 is TGTGCCAGCAGCTCCCAGGGGTTGGGCAATCAGCCCCAGCATTTT. Its translation: CASSSQGLGNQPQHF.

This rearrangement joins TRBV5-1 to TRBJ2-7; D remains unclear. CDR3 length: 13 amino acids. Germline assignment: CDR1 SGHRS and CDR2 YFSETQ. V lost 0 bases and J lost 5, with 9 bases in between. The CDR3 reads CASSLGSLDEQYF. CDR3 DNA: TGCGCCAGCAGCTTGGGGTCGTTAGACGAGCAGTACTTC.

V is TRBV6-5 and J is TRBJ2-7; tentatively, D is TRBD1 (6 bases). The CDR3 length is 11 residues. Germline CDR1 is MNHEY and CDR2 is SVGAGI. Trimming removed 8 bases from V and 7 bases from J, with 12 bases in between. CDR3 residues: CASGTPGEQYF. In nucleotides, the CDR3 is TGTGCCAGCGGGACACCCGGGGAGCAGTACTTC.

The chain couples TRBV27 to TRBJ2-1, with 12 bases aligning to TRBD2. There are 16 residues in the CDR3. The V segment lost 5 bases and the J segment 9 bases; nucleotides outside the gene matches: 11. Germline V gives CDR1 MNHEY, CDR2 SMNVEV (reference sequence). DNA for the CDR3: TGTGCCAGCAGTCCGATCCTAGCGGGAGGGCCGAGTGAGCAGTTCTTC. Its protein is CASSPILAGGPSEQFF.

The J gene is TRBJ1-2, the V gene TRBV6-5; 9 bases are shared with TRBD1. From germline, CDR1 is MNHEY and CDR2 SVGAGI. With V trimmed by 5 bases and J by 8 bases, 6 bases remained unmatched. The CDR3 sequence is 13 residues long. DNA for the CDR3: TGTGCCAGCAGTAGCACAGGGGGCGCGGGCTACACCTTC. Its translation is CASSSTGGAGYTF.

This rearrangement joins TRBV18 to TRBJ2-3; D is uncertain. The V end was cut by 3 bases, the J end by 2 bases, with 12 bases between. The germline gives CDR1 KGHSH, CDR2 LQKENI. The CDR3 sequence is 15 residues long. CDR3 loop: CASSPNGQSTDTQYF. Written as DNA, the CDR3 is TGTGCCAGCTCACCCAATGGGCAGTCCACAGATACGCAGTATTTT.

V is TRBV7-9 and J is TRBJ2-7, with 9 bases lining up with TRBD2. The J segment lost 4 bases and the V segment lost 2 bases, leaving 3 bases of the junction unmatched. The CDR3 is made up of 14 amino acids. The germline V gene encodes CDR1 SEHNR and CDR2 FQNEAQ (reference sequence). The CDR3 bases are TGTGCCAGCAGCTTATCTACTAGCGGGTACGAGCAGTACTTC. Residues: CASSLSTSGYEQYF.

This clone was recorded only once. The chain employs TRBV24-1 and TRBJ2-7; tentative D call: TRBD1 (6 bases). The ends were cut back, 7 bases at V and 2 bases at J, with 11 bases in the middle. From germline, CDR1 is KGHDR and CDR2 SFDVKD. This CDR3 is 13 amino acids long. The CDR3 loop is CATSSDRTYEQYF. Written as DNA, the CDR3 is TGTGCCACCAGCTCGGACAGAACCTACGAGCAGTACTTC.

The genes are TRBV6-6 and TRBJ2-1; 8 bases agree with TRBD1. With 6 bases clipped from V and 9 bases from J, the junction kept 10 bases outside the gene matches. The CDR3 loop spans 14 amino acids. Germline V gene sequence: CDR1 MNHNY, CDR2 SVGAGI (reference sequence). The CDR3, as DNA: TGTGCCAGCAGCAGGGGGCTGCGTTCCGGTGAGCAGTTCTTC. Protein: CASSRGLRSGEQFF.

The chain couples TRBV27 to TRBJ1-2, with unresolved D. This CDR3 comprises 14 residues. Trimming stripped 3 bases from V and 3 bases from J, with 11 bases between. Germline CDR1 and CDR2: MNHEY and SMNVEV (reference sequence). The CDR3 DNA is TGTGCCAGCAGTTTGGGAGGTTGGGACTATGGCTACACCTTC. This sequence encodes CASSLGGWDYGYTF.

The rearrangement links TRBV5-1 to TRBJ2-1, with D possibly matching TRBD1 (6 bases). Per germline, CDR1 SGHRS and CDR2 YFSETQ. The CDR3 is 14 amino acids. With 4 bases removed from V and 7 bases from J, the gap between germline ends came to 15 bases. The CDR3 bases are TGCGCCAGCAGCCCCGTTGGCAGGGGTAATGAGCAGTTCTTC. Translation: CASSPVGRGNEQFF. Using reference TRBV5-1 and TRBJ2-1 for the parts outside the CDR3, the full variable domain is KAGVTQTPRYLIKTRGQQVTLSCSPISGHRSVSWYQQTPGQGLQFLFEYFSETQRNKGNFPGRFSGRQFSNSRSEMNVSTLELGDSALYLCASSPVGRGNEQFFGPGTRLTVL.

The V and J genes are TRBV19 and TRBJ2-2, with unresolved D. Deletions cut 4 bases from V and 0 bases from J, with 9 bases between. In germline, CDR1 is LNHDA, CDR2 SQIVND (reference sequence). This CDR3 is built from 15 residues. The CDR3 DNA is TGTGCCAGTAGTAATCTGGCTGCGAACACCGGGGAGCTGTTTTTT. It is translated as CASSNLAANTGELFF.

The chain uses TRBV28 and TRBJ2-5; 10 positions match TRBD2. Per germline, CDR1 MDHEN and CDR2 SYDVKM. Trimming removed 5 bases from V and 3 bases from J; junction bases left unmatched: 6. This CDR3 has 15 amino acids. The CDR3, as DNA: TGTGCCAGCAGTAGTAGCGGGGGGCCTAAAGAGACCCAGTACTTC. This codes for CASSSSGGPKETQYF.

The chain carries TRBV5-1 and TRBJ2-3, with TRBD2 identical over 8 bases. The CDR3 sequence is 16 residues long. Germline CDR1 reads SGHRS; CDR2 reads YFSETQ. The V and J ends lost 5 bases and 0 bases, in that order; junction bases with no gene match: 8. The CDR3 region is CASRPGLAGSTDTQYF. Here the CDR3 DNA reads TGCGCCAGCAGGCCGGGGCTAGCGGGTAGCACAGATACGCAGTATTTT.

The chain joins TRBV6-5 to TRBJ1-5; no clear D. CDR3 length: 12 amino acids. The V end lost 6 bases, the J end lost 5 bases, and 8 bases lay between the germline ends. The germline gives CDR1 MNHEY, CDR2 SVGAGI. The CDR3 nucleotides read TGTGCCAGCAGCCGGAGGGATCAGCCCCAGCATTTT. Protein product: CASSRRDQPQHF.

This clone was recorded a few times. The chain has TRBV5-1 and TRBJ1-1; possibly TRBD1 for D (5 bases). V was shortened by 0 bases and J by 3 bases, with 9 bases between the two germline ends. The CDR3 sequence is 14 residues long. CDR1 is SGHRS, CDR2 YFSETQ, per germline. The CDR3 DNA is TGCGCCAGCAGCTTGGCCGACAGTTACACTGAAGCTTTCTTT. It specifies CASSLADSYTEAFF.

The chain combines TRBV7-4 with TRBJ1-5; maybe TRBD1 (5 bases). This CDR3 is 16 amino acids long. Germline values: CDR1 SGHVT, CDR2 SQSDAQ. The V end was cut by 5 bases, the J end by 5 bases, with 19 bases between. CDR3 residues: CASSHLRQNSYQPQHF. DNA for the CDR3: TGTGCCAGCAGCCACCTCAGACAGAATTCTTATCAGCCCCAGCATTTT.

This clone was detected a few times. The chain combines TRBV28 with TRBJ2-7, with D perhaps TRBD2 (6 bases). Trimming stripped 5 bases from V and 6 bases from J, with 26 bases between. The CDR3 consists of 17 residues. The germline CDR1 and CDR2 sequences are MDHEN and SYDVKM. CDR3 nucleotide sequence: TGTGCCAGCAGTCCTTCCCCGGGGGTGGAGGAAGGGGTCGAGCAGTACTTC. Protein product: CASSPSPGVEEGVEQYF.

V gene TRBV6-5 combines with J gene TRBJ2-2; the match to TRBD1 covers 10 bases. This CDR3 region has 15 residues. V was clipped by 6 bases and J by 7 bases; unmatched bases: 8. The germline gives CDR1 MNHEY, CDR2 SVGAGI. The CDR3, as DNA: TGTGCCAGCAGACACGGACAGGGGGGATACGGGGAGCTGTTTTTT. This translates into CASRHGQGGYGELFF.

The chain couples TRBV12-3 or TRBV12-4 to TRBJ2-3, with a possible D match to TRBD1 (6 bases). V lost 6 bases, J lost 7 bases, and 14 bases lay in between. The CDR3 runs to 13 residues. CDR3 loop: CASRALGAHTQYF. The DNA of the CDR3 is TGTGCCAGCAGGGCCTTGGGGGCACATACGCAGTATTTT.

The V and J genes are TRBV18 and TRBJ2-1, with 8 bases matching TRBD1. From germline, CDR1 is KGHSH and CDR2 LQKENI. The CDR3 spans 15 residues. Losses at the gene ends were 3 bases for V and 8 bases for J; bases not matched to a gene: 9. The CDR3 DNA reads as TGTGCCAGCTCACCCGGGACAGGACTTGCCGATGAGCAGTTCTTC. Amino acids: CASSPGTGLADEQFF. The whole variable domain, filled in from reference TRBV18 and TRBJ2-1, reads NAGVMQNPRHLVRRRGQEARLRCSPMKGHSHVYWYRQLPEEGLKFMVYLQKENIIDESGMPKERFSAEFPKEGPSILRIQQVVRGDSAAYFCASSPGTGLADEQFFGPGTRLTVL.

This chain uses TRBV19 with TRBJ2-1, with D unclear. The CDR3 totals 11 residues. CDR1 is LNHDA, CDR2 SQIVND, per germline (reference sequence). Trimming took off 3 bases at V and 7 bases at J, with 4 bases between the two ends. The CDR3 is CASSILNEQFF. The CDR3 DNA follows: TGTGCCAGTAGTATCCTGAATGAGCAGTTCTTC.